One and the same sample provided the 30 T cell receptor beta chains below, sequenced in a study of T cell responses to AZD1222 COVID-19 vaccine. Assay used: immunoSEQ multiplex PCR; TCRdb lists only in-frame clones, some missing. The table includes about 97,000 clones, around 89% detected once. The starting material was peripheral blood, obtained on day 0 of AZD1222 vaccination. All receptors come from an adult in good health.

For the CDR3, the DNA is TGTGCCACCAGTGACCAATCCCGACTAGCGGGAGCAAGCGATGAGCAGTTCTTC. The encoded protein is CATSDQSRLAGASDEQFF. This chain uses TRBV24-1 with TRBJ2-1; 12 bases agree with TRBD2. Trimming at V came to 4 bases and at J to 8 bases, leaving 14 bases not matched to a gene. Per germline, CDR1 KGHDR and CDR2 SFDVKD. The CDR3 consists of 18 residues.

V gene TRBV6-2 or TRBV6-3 combines with J gene TRBJ2-5, with 9 bases fitting TRBD2. The CDR3 spans 15 residues. CDR1 is MNHEY, CDR2 SVGEGT, per germline. V dropped 5 bases and J dropped 5; count of bases not matched to a gene: 9. CDR3 in amino acids: CASSTRREGGETQYF. CDR3 DNA: TGTGCCAGCAGTACCCGGCGGGAGGGTGGGGAGACCCAGTACTTC.

A single count supports this clone. The chain recombines TRBV15 with TRBJ2-1; perhaps TRBD2 as D (6 bases). CDR1 and CDR2 from the germline V gene are LNHNV and YYDKDF (reference sequence). With 0 bases removed from V and 5 bases from J, the gap between germline ends came to 17 bases. CDR3 length equals 17 residues. CDR3 coding DNA: TGTGCCACCAGCAGAGATACCCGGGACTGGTCTAACAATGAGCAGTTCTTC. Protein sequence: CATSRDTRDWSNNEQFF.

This clone has only one observation. The V gene is TRBV7-2, the J gene TRBJ1-6; 8 bases match TRBD1. This CDR3 has 15 amino acids. V shed 5 bases and J 8 bases; nucleotides not matched to a gene: 8. Looked up from germline, CDR1 is SGHTA and CDR2 is FQGNSA. The CDR3 nucleotides read TGTGCCAGCAGCGTCCCAGGGGGCCGATATTCACCCCTCCACTTT. It translates to CASSVPGGRYSPLHF.

The chain employs TRBV5-1 and TRBJ2-3, with 7 bases matching TRBD1. Germline V gene sequence: CDR1 SGHRS, CDR2 YFSETQ. There are 15 residues in the CDR3. J was trimmed by 5 bases and V by 3 bases; bases with no gene match: 9. This CDR3 reads CASSSETGMRDTQYF. CDR3 nucleotide sequence: TGCGCCAGCAGCTCGGAGACAGGGATGCGAGATACGCAGTATTTT.

This sequence joins TRBV24-1 and TRBJ2-7; no firm D call. In germline, CDR1 is KGHDR, CDR2 SFDVKD. This CDR3 region has 12 residues. The ends were cut back, 3 bases at V and 2 bases at J, with 4 bases in the middle. Here the CDR3 reads CATSDGPYEQYF. As DNA, the CDR3 is TGTGCCACCAGTGATGGACCCTACGAGCAGTACTTC.

The rearrangement joins TRBV4-3 to TRBJ1-1, with D unresolved. The V end lost 5 bases, the J end lost 6 bases, and 7 bases lay between the germline ends. The length of the CDR3 is 11 residues. Germline CDR1 and CDR2: LGHNA and YSLEER. CDR3 in amino acids: CASSYGPEAFF. The CDR3 DNA is TGCGCCAGCAGCTATGGCCCTGAAGCTTTCTTT.

This clone was counted a single time. This rearrangement joins TRBV12-3 or TRBV12-4 to TRBJ1-6; 7 bases map to TRBD1. After removal of 5 bases from V and 9 bases from J, the junction contained 4 bases not matched to a gene. The CDR3 totals 13 residues. The CDR3 is CASSMTGFSPLHF. In DNA, the CDR3 is TGTGCCAGCAGTATGACAGGGTTTTCACCCCTCCACTTT.

V usage is TRBV27 and J usage is TRBJ2-1; 10 bases fit TRBD2. CDR1 and CDR2 from the germline V gene are MNHEY and SMNVEV (reference sequence). Losses at the gene ends were 2 bases for V and 8 bases for J; bases not matched to a gene: 6. The CDR3 covers 15 residues. Written as DNA, the CDR3 is TGTGCCAGCAGTTTAACAGCGGGAGGGCCGGATGAGCAGTTCTTC. Translation gives CASSLTAGGPDEQFF.

The chain has TRBV18 and TRBJ2-5, with 7 bases matching TRBD1. From germline, CDR1 is KGHSH and CDR2 LQKENI. The CDR3 is 15 amino acids. Losses at the gene ends were 1 base for V and 4 bases for J; bases not matched to a gene: 6. DNA of the CDR3: TGTGCCAGCTCACCACGAACAGGGGTTGGAGAGACCCAGTACTTC. It encodes CASSPRTGVGETQYF.

J is TRBJ2-3 and V is TRBV2; unclear D gene. Trimming took 3 bases from V and 2 from J, leaving 18 bases between them. Germline V gene sequence: CDR1 SNHLY, CDR2 FYNNEI. CDR3 length equals 17 residues. CDR3: CASSDSVIRLNTDTQYF. The CDR3 DNA follows: TGTGCCAGCAGTGACTCAGTAATCAGGCTGAACACAGATACGCAGTATTTT. The full variable domain, with the rest looked up from reference TRBV2 and TRBJ2-3, is EPEVTQTPSHQVTQMGQEVILRCVPISNHLYFYWYRQILGQKVEFLVSFYNNEISEKSEIFDDQFSVERPDGSNFTLKIRSTKLEDSAMYFCASSDSVIRLNTDTQYFGPGTRLTVL.

A few counts support this clone. The chain employs TRBV11-3 and TRBJ2-3; TRBD1 matches 11 bases. Germline CDR1 SGHNT, CDR2 YENEEA. The CDR3 sequence is 16 residues long. Unmatched junction bases numbered 10, after V lost 5 bases and J lost 6 bases. CDR3 sequence: CASSQTPGQGDDTQYF. The CDR3 DNA follows: TGTGCCAGCAGCCAGACCCCGGGACAGGGGGACGATACGCAGTATTTT. Full variable domain (remainder filled in from reference TRBV11-3 and TRBJ2-3): EAGVVQSPRYKIIEKKQPVAFWCNPISGHNTLYWYLQNLGQGPELLIRYENEEAVDDSQLPKDRFSAERLKGVDSTLKIQPAELGDSAVYLCASSQTPGQGDDTQYFGPGTRLTVL.

CDR3 DNA: TGTGCCAGCTCACCGGACCTGAGCTATGGCTACACCTTC. This gives the protein CASSPDLSYGYTF. This chain joins TRBV18 and TRBJ1-2; no reliable D call. CDR3 length: 13 residues. Germline CDR1 reads KGHSH; CDR2 reads LQKENI. Trimming pared 3 bases from V and 4 bases from J, leaving 9 bases between.

V is TRBV18 and J is TRBJ2-1, with TRBD2 identical over 9 bases. CDR3 length: 17 amino acids. From germline, CDR1 is KGHSH and CDR2 LQKENI. The trim removed 3 bases at V and 4 bases at J, leaving 10 bases unmatched. The DNA of the CDR3 is TGTGCCAGCTCACCTTCCGCTAGCGGGATTCAATACAATGAGCAGTTCTTC. Residues: CASSPSASGIQYNEQFF.

The chain employs TRBV28 and TRBJ1-4, with a weak D call TRBD1 (6 bases). The CDR3 is 15 amino acids. Germline CDR1 MDHEN, CDR2 SYDVKM. V was trimmed by 5 bases and J by 6 bases, leaving 16 bases between them. The CDR3 region is CASSPGAGPDEKLFF. For the CDR3, the DNA is TGTGCCAGCAGTCCAGGGGCCGGCCCGGATGAAAAACTGTTTTTT.

This chain links TRBV5-1 with TRBJ2-5; perhaps TRBD1 as D (6 bases). Trimming left V 6 bases short and J 3 bases short, with 12 bases between. Germline CDR1 SGHRS, CDR2 YFSETQ. The length of the CDR3 is 13 residues. CDR3 nucleotides: TGCGCCAGCAAATTACAGGGAGAAGAGACCCAGTACTTC. Encoded protein: CASKLQGEETQYF. The full variable domain, with the rest looked up from reference TRBV5-1 and TRBJ2-5, is KAGVTQTPRYLIKTRGQQVTLSCSPISGHRSVSWYQQTPGQGLQFLFEYFSETQRNKGNFPGRFSGRQFSNSRSEMNVSTLELGDSALYLCASKLQGEETQYFGPGTRLLVL.

V usage is TRBV6-5 and J usage is TRBJ2-7; D is ambiguous. V shed 0 bases and J shed 4 bases, with 7 bases lying between them. This CDR3 spans 13 amino acids. Germline CDR1 is MNHEY and CDR2 is SVGAGI. This CDR3 is CASSYSDRYEQYF. The DNA for the CDR3 is TGTGCCAGCAGTTACTCGGACCGATACGAGCAGTACTTC.

V and J are TRBV19 and TRBJ1-5, with 9 nucleotides matching TRBD1. Germline lookup yields CDR1 LNHDA and CDR2 SQIVND (reference sequence). This CDR3 spans 14 amino acids. Trimming took 6 bases from V and 7 from J; bases not matched to a gene: 7. CDR3 sequence (DNA): TGTGCCAGTAGGGACCGGGACAGGGCACAGCCCCAGCATTTT. Amino acid sequence: CASRDRDRAQPQHF.

The chain is built from TRBV9 and TRBJ2-3, with D possibly matching TRBD2 (6 bases). The CDR3 covers 15 residues. Germline CDR1 reads SGDLS; CDR2 reads YYNGEE. Trimming removed 0 bases at V and 1 base at J, with 9 bases between. CDR3 in amino acids: CASSVAPSGTDTQYF. CDR3 DNA sequence: TGTGCCAGCAGCGTAGCTCCTAGCGGCACAGATACGCAGTATTTT. Filled out from reference TRBV9 and TRBJ2-3, the complete variable domain reads DSGVTQTPKHLITATGQRVTLRCSPRSGDLSVYWYQQSLDQGLQFLIQYYNGEERAKGNILERFSAQQFPDLHSELNLSSLELGDSALYFCASSVAPSGTDTQYFGPGTRLTVL.

The chain recombines TRBV6-1 with TRBJ1-1, with unresolved D. From germline, CDR1 is MNHNS and CDR2 SASEGT. Trimming left V 3 bases short and J 1 base short, with 3 bases between. This CDR3 has 12 residues. CDR3 DNA sequence: TGTGCCAGCAGTGAGGAGAACACTGAAGCTTTCTTT. It translates to CASSEENTEAFF.

The V call is TRBV28, the J call TRBJ2-7; 9 positions agree with TRBD2. The CDR3 has 11 residues. V trimming: 6 bases; J trimming: 9 bases; junction bases outside the gene matches: 3. Per germline, CDR1 MDHEN and CDR2 SYDVKM. In DNA form, the CDR3 reads TGTGCCAGCAGGGCACTAGCGGGGCAGTACTTC. As protein: CASRALAGQYF.

This clone was found once. V gene TRBV7-3 combines with J gene TRBJ2-7; a weak D match, TRBD2 (5 bases). Looked up from germline, CDR1 is SGHTA and CDR2 is FQGTGA. Trimming shortened V by 3 bases and J by 0 bases, and 12 bases separated the two germline ends. CDR3 length equals 15 residues. The CDR3 loop reads CASSLAGGYSYEQYF. The CDR3, as DNA: TGTGCCAGCAGCTTGGCGGGTGGCTACTCCTACGAGCAGTACTTC.

The chain is built from TRBV3-1 (or the pseudogene TRBV3-2) and TRBJ1-2; no reliable D call. Trimming cost V 4 bases and J 8 bases, with 14 bases left between them. The CDR3 runs to 13 residues. Germline values: CDR1 LGHDT, CDR2 YNNKEL (reference sequence). The CDR3 sequence is CASSLPDLQGYTF. The CDR3 bases are TGTGCCAGCAGCCTCCCCGACCTGCAAGGCTACACCTTC.

The J gene is TRBJ2-2, the V gene TRBV28; D is ambiguous. CDR1 is MDHEN, CDR2 SYDVKM, per germline. The V end lost 5 bases, the J end lost 3 bases, and 10 bases lay between the germline ends. The CDR3 runs to 14 residues. The CDR3 sequence is CASSPPLDTGELFF. The CDR3 DNA follows: TGTGCCAGCAGTCCCCCCCTTGACACCGGGGAGCTGTTTTTT.

V is TRBV7-2 and J is TRBJ2-5; TRBD2 matches 11 bases. Germline V gene sequence: CDR1 SGHTA, CDR2 FQGNSA. The CDR3 extends over 15 amino acids. With 3 bases clipped from V and 5 bases from J, the junction kept 5 bases outside the gene matches. DNA for the CDR3: TGTGCCAGCAGCTTCCTAGCGGGGGGTGTGGAGACCCAGTACTTC. Residues: CASSFLAGGVETQYF.

This clone was counted only a few times. The CDR3 here is CASSTGTDYGYTF. The CDR3 DNA reads as TGTGCCAGCAGCACCGGGACAGACTATGGCTACACCTTC. The J gene is TRBJ1-2, the V gene TRBV5-8; 7 bases align to TRBD1. From germline, CDR1 is SGHTS and CDR2 YDEGEE. Trimming at V came to 4 bases and at J to 3 bases, leaving 3 bases not matched to a gene. The CDR3 spans 13 residues. Filled out from reference TRBV5-8 and TRBJ1-2, the complete variable domain reads EAGVTQSPTHLIKTRGQQATLRCSPISGHTSVYWYQQALGLGLQFLLWYDEGEERNRGNFPPRFSGRQFPNYSSELNVNALELEDSALYLCASSTGTDYGYTFGSGTRLTVV.

The chain has TRBV15 and TRBJ2-7, with a possible D match to TRBD2 (6 bases). V dropped 1 base and J dropped 0 bases, with 16 bases sitting between them. Germline loops: CDR1 LNHNV, CDR2 YYDKDF (reference sequence). This CDR3 is built from 17 residues. The CDR3 spells CATSRGPGSGRSYEQYF. The CDR3 DNA sequence: TGTGCCACCAGCAGAGGCCCGGGTAGCGGCCGCTCCTACGAGCAGTACTTC. Based on the CDR3 plus reference TRBV15 and TRBJ2-7, the full variable domain is DAMVIQNPRYQVTQFGKPVTLSCSQTLNHNVMYWYQQKSSQAPKLLFHYYDKDFNNEADTPDNFQSRRPNTSFCFLDIRSPGLGDTAMYLCATSRGPGSGRSYEQYFGPGTRLTVT.

V is TRBV5-1 and J is TRBJ2-3; 14 bases map to TRBD2. The junction had 6 bases not matched to a gene; V was cut back by 3 bases and J by 6 bases. Per germline, CDR1 SGHRS and CDR2 YFSETQ. The CDR3 is 16 amino acids. The CDR3 protein is CASSSGLAGVGDTQYF. The CDR3, as DNA: TGCGCCAGCAGCTCGGGACTAGCGGGAGTGGGTGATACGCAGTATTTT.

This sequence joins TRBV28 and TRBJ2-7; D gene ambiguous. The CDR3 runs to 11 residues. Germline V CDR1 and CDR2: MDHEN, SYDVKM. Trimming cost V 5 bases and J 3 bases, with 5 bases left between them. CDR3 loop: CASSDNYEQYF. The DNA for the CDR3 is TGTGCCAGCAGTGACAACTACGAGCAGTACTTC.

The chain uses TRBV7-9 and TRBJ1-1; tentative D call: TRBD1 (5 bases). The CDR3 loop spans 16 amino acids. Trimming stripped 4 bases from V and 0 bases from J, with 15 bases between. Per the germline V gene, CDR1 is SEHNR and CDR2 is FQNEAQ (reference sequence). The CDR3 here is CASSSLDRPLNTEAFF. CDR3 in DNA: TGTGCCAGCAGCTCCCTAGACAGACCCTTGAACACTGAAGCTTTCTTT. Variable domain in full (rest from reference TRBV7-9 and TRBJ1-1): DTGVSQNPRHKITKRGQNVTFRCDPISEHNRLYWYRQTLGQGPEFLTYFQNEAQLEKSRLLSDRFSAERPKGSFSTLEIQRTEQGDSAMYLCASSSLDRPLNTEAFFGQGTRLTVV.